This T cell receptor beta chain emerged from a study of blood T cells in healthy people across ages. Study-wide points: Strongly correlated with naive T cell percentage was TCR beta diversity. Naive CD4+ cell counts and diversity both ran higher in long-lived than in aged donors.

Drawing of peripheral blood yielded about 9.8 milliliters from each donor. For the second PCR, which ran for 7 to 11 cycles, a sample-barcoded 5' primer and a J-beta primer mix were used. Each cDNA molecule was tagged by a template-switch adaptor that had 12 random nucleotides. From the 5' RACE reads, TCRdb called clonotypes with MiXCR, one entry per CDR3 protein. Seen here are 1.5 million to 2 million distinct CDR3 sequences, about 30% observed once, and the top ten hold 7% to 9%. About this clonotype: Its antigen remains unidentified. A single base separates this from a much larger clone, so it may be a read error.

Source material: blood. The TCR was taken from a woman aged 25-40 years in good health.

CDR3 sequence: CASRQEARNEQFF. Here the CDR3 DNA reads TGTGCCAGCCGACAGGAGGCGCGGAATGAGCAGTTCTTC. The chain is built from TRBV3-1 and TRBJ2-1; TRBD1 is a possible D gene (6 bases). Germline V gene lookup returns CDR1 LGHDT and CDR2 YNNKEL (reference sequence). The V end was cut by 8 bases, the J end by 7 bases, with 15 bases between. The length of the CDR3 is 13 residues.